These T cell receptor beta chains were read from a single sample in a study of tumor T cells in aggressive B-cell lymphoma. The protocol was immunoSEQ multiplex PCR, while the TCRdb copy is restricted to in-frame clones and leaves out a portion. The sample records 4,500 to 5,500 clones, 94% being singletons. The sample comprised tumor tissue. The receptors were gathered from an adult with diffuse large B cell lymphoma. CDR3s leave out the opening cysteine and the closing phenylalanine or tryptophan.

13	TRBV9	TRBJ2-1	ASSEGLAGYNEQF
17	TRBV7-2	TRBJ2-6	ASSFEAEFDISGANVLT
9	TRBV7-2	TRBJ2-1	ASSFINEQF
15	TRBV21-1	TRBJ1-6	ASSKVEGSLLNSPLH
13	TRBV18	TRBJ2-7	ASSPWSGGSYEQY
12	TRBV14	TRBJ2-2	ASSSGLTTGELF
11	TRBV27	TRBJ2-2	ASSFQITGELF
14	TRBV10-2	TRBJ1-2	ASSAFNPGQEDGYT
12	TRBV7-3	TRBJ2-1	ASSLGGMNNEQF
14	TRBV4-3	TRBJ2-3	ASSQDGLAKADTQY
12	TRBV7-9	TRBJ1-1	ASSLPGVGTEAF
13	TRBV9	TRBJ2-3	ASSEEPTSTDTQY
15	TRBV19	TRBJ2-5	ASSTSSEISLGETQY
14	TRBV4-2	TRBJ1-2	ASSQDPGGEYYGYT
12	TRBV5-1	TRBJ1-6	ASSSRYQNSPLH
14	TRBV7-6	TRBJ2-1	ASSLEGGSSYNEQL
10	TRBV6-5	TRBJ2-1	ASRRDGVEEF